Each of the 8 T cell receptor beta chains below was sequenced from the same sample in a study of blood T cell repertoires in COVID-19. Sequencing used immunoSEQ multiplex PCR; TCRdb keeps in-frame clones, though not all of them. The profile shows roughly 200,000 clones, 75% to 85% of them singletons. Material for sequencing was peripheral blood. All receptors derive from a woman of 80 years or more with COVID-19, enrolled during active disease.

The chain joins TRBV5-1 to TRBJ2-2; D possibly corresponds to TRBD1 (6 bases). This CDR3 comprises 14 residues. Looked up from germline, CDR1 is SGHRS and CDR2 is YFSETQ. V lost 3 bases, J lost 8 bases, and 14 bases lay in between. In DNA, the CDR3 is TGCGCCAGCAGCTCTCAGGGGCGAGGGGGGGAGCTGTTTTTT. The encoded protein is CASSSQGRGGELFF.

The chain couples TRBV6-5 to TRBJ2-7; 9 bases match TRBD1. CDR3 size: 14 residues. Germline V CDR1 and CDR2: MNHEY, SVGAGI. V was pared by 6 bases and J by 4 bases, with 7 bases of the junction left unmatched. The CDR3, as DNA: TGTGCCAGCAGAAAGGGACAGGGACAGTACGAGCAGTACTTC. Translated: CASRKGQGQYEQYF.

The V and J genes are TRBV9 and TRBJ1-2; D is unresolved. The germline gives CDR1 SGDLS, CDR2 YYNGEE. Trimming cost V 0 bases and J 8 bases, with 14 bases left between them. The CDR3 spans 14 residues. CDR3: CASSVAGAGYGYTF. CDR3 coding DNA: TGTGCCAGCAGCGTAGCAGGAGCGGGCTACGGCTACACCTTC.

This clone was detected once. The gene calls are TRBV7-2 and TRBJ1-2, with TRBD1 as a possible D gene (5 bases). The germline gives CDR1 SGHTA, CDR2 FQGNSA. CDR3 length: 16 amino acids. With 4 bases removed from V and 2 bases from J, the gap between germline ends came to 17 bases. The CDR3 loop is CASSSQSGGTNYGYTF. The CDR3 region has the DNA TGTGCCAGCAGCTCTCAATCTGGGGGGACCAACTATGGCTACACCTTC.

V and J are TRBV3-1 (or the pseudogene TRBV3-2) and TRBJ1-1; tentative D call: TRBD1 (5 bases). Trimming took off 4 bases at V and 11 bases at J, with 17 bases between the two ends. CDR1 and CDR2 (germline): LGHDT, YNNKEL (reference sequence). The CDR3 covers 13 residues. In DNA, the CDR3 is TGTGCCAGCAGCCTCTATAGGGGCAGGGCGGCTTTCTTT. Translated: CASSLYRGRAAFF.

This clone was picked up a small number of times. The chain uses TRBV9 and TRBJ2-1; D is possibly TRBD2 (5 bases). Trimming took 8 bases from V and 9 from J, leaving 24 bases between them. CDR1 and CDR2 from the germline V gene are SGDLS and YYNGEE. The CDR3 extends over 15 amino acids. CDR3 nucleotide sequence: TGTGCCAGTAGTCCCCTTTCGCGACTAAATGTTGAGCAGTTCTTC. Amino acid sequence: CASSPLSRLNVEQFF.

CDR3 residues: CASRDWGQGNSYGYTF. The CDR3 DNA follows: TGTGCCAGTAGAGACTGGGGACAGGGGAACTCATATGGCTACACCTTC. The rearrangement links TRBV19 to TRBJ1-2; 10 bases map to TRBD1. Germline V gives CDR1 LNHDA, CDR2 SQIVND (reference sequence). V dropped 6 bases and J dropped 5; count of bases not matched to a gene: 12. There are 16 residues in the CDR3.

This clone was found a few times. V usage is TRBV19 and J usage is TRBJ1-2; a weak D match, TRBD1 (6 bases). Between the trimmed V and J ends, which lost 7 bases and 4 bases, there was a span of 13 bases. The V gene's germline CDR1 is LNHDA and CDR2 SQIVND (reference sequence). This CDR3 is built from 13 residues. CDR3 amino acids: CASNTGTFYGYTF. The CDR3 DNA sequence: TGTGCCAGTAACACAGGGACCTTCTATGGCTACACCTTC.